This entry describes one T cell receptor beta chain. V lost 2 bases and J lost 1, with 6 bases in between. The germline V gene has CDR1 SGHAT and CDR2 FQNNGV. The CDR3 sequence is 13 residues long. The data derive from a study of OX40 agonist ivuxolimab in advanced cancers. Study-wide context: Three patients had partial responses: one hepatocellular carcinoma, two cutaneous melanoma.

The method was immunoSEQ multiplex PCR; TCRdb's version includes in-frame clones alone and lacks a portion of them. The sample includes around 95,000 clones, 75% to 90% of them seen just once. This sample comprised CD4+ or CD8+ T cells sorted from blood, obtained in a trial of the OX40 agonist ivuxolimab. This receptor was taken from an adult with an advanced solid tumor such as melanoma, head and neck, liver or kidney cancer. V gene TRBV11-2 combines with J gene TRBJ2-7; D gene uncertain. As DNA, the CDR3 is TGTGCCAGCAGCTTATCCGGATCCTACGAGCAGTACTTC. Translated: CASSLSGSYEQYF.